The 23 T cell receptor beta chains reported below all come from one sample, sequenced in a study of Ad26.COV2.S vaccination and SARS-CoV-2 variants. Stated treatment: around 19 received Ad26.COV2.S at low or high dose, single or two shots; about 5 received placebo; per-sample allocation not given. Following the first vaccine or placebo injection, samples were taken on day 63. Sequenced by immunoSEQ multiplex PCR; TCRdb stores in-frame clones only, minus some. The sample yields 300,000 to 400,000 clones, approximately 85% seen once. The sample was peripheral blood, taken in a trial of Ad26.COV2.S vaccine versus placebo. These receptors came from a person between 18 and 59 years old who received the Ad26.COV2.S COVID-19 vaccine or a placebo.

V gene TRBV27 combines with J gene TRBJ2-5, with D perhaps assigned TRBD1 or TRBD2 (6 bases each). V was shortened by 2 bases and J by 4 bases, with 11 bases between the two germline ends. Germline lookup yields CDR1 MNHEY and CDR2 SMNVEV (reference sequence). This CDR3 spans 14 amino acids. Here the CDR3 reads CASSLDWGAETQYF. CDR3 nucleotide sequence: TGTGCCAGCAGTTTAGATTGGGGGGCAGAGACCCAGTACTTC.

The CDR3 reads CASFLSAGTQYF. The CDR3 nucleotides are TGCGCCAGCTTTCTCAGCGCGGGGACCCAGTACTTC. The chain links TRBV5-1 to TRBJ2-5; D might be TRBD2 (5 bases). From germline, CDR1 is SGHRS and CDR2 YFSETQ. This CDR3 has 12 amino acids. V gave up 7 bases and J gave up 7 bases, with 14 bases separating them.

V and J are TRBV6-5 and TRBJ2-3; no firm D call. Trimming pared 2 bases from V and 0 bases from J, leaving 9 bases between. The CDR3 covers 15 residues. CDR1 and CDR2 (germline): MNHEY, SVGAGI. CDR3 in amino acids: CASSYAHPSTDTQYF. In nucleotides, the CDR3 is TGTGCCAGCAGTTACGCACATCCGAGCACAGATACGCAGTATTTT.

This chain connects TRBV4-1 to TRBJ2-2, with D possibly called TRBD1 or TRBD2 (5 bases each). V lost 5 bases, J lost 7 bases, and 23 bases lay in between. Germline CDR1 is MGHRA and CDR2 is YSYEKL. The CDR3 sequence is 17 residues long. CDR3 sequence reads: CASSTIPGTTTGGELFF. The CDR3 coding sequence is TGCGCCAGCAGCACAATACCCGGGACCACCACCGGCGGGGAGCTGTTTTTT.

The gene calls are TRBV11-3 and TRBJ2-7; 8 bases align to TRBD2. CDR1 and CDR2 from the germline V gene are SGHNT and YENEEA. There are 15 residues in the CDR3. The V segment lost 3 bases and the J segment 5 bases; nucleotides outside the gene matches: 9. The DNA of the CDR3 is TGTGCCAGCAGCTTTCGGAGCGGGAGTCAGGACGAGCAGTACTTC. This encodes CASSFRSGSQDEQYF.

The chain uses TRBV6-1 and TRBJ1-5; D is perhaps TRBD1 (5 bases). The CDR3 sequence is 15 residues long. CDR1 and CDR2 from the germline V gene are MNHNS and SASEGT. V was shortened by 1 base and J by 9 bases, with 16 bases between the two germline ends. CDR3 sequence (DNA): TGTGCCAGCAGTGAAGAAGGGGCCGGCCCTAGGCCCCAGCATTTT. Its translation: CASSEEGAGPRPQHF.

This clone was detected once. This chain connects TRBV29-1 to TRBJ2-5; D is undetermined. The CDR3 has 13 residues. Trimming stripped 3 bases from V and 1 base from J, with 9 bases between. Germline CDR1 is SQVTM and CDR2 is ANQGSEA. The CDR3 coding sequence is TGCAGCGTTGAGGGCCAGCTCCAAGAGACCCAGTACTTC. This gives the protein CSVEGQLQETQYF.

This chain links TRBV3-1 (or the pseudogene TRBV3-2) with TRBJ1-1, with unresolved D. This CDR3 region has 15 residues. Per the germline V gene, CDR1 is LGHDT and CDR2 is YNNKEL (reference sequence). V was clipped by 0 bases and J by 0 bases, with 8 bases between them. The CDR3 reads CASSQEAALNTEAFF. DNA for the CDR3: TGTGCCAGCAGCCAAGAGGCCGCATTGAACACTGAAGCTTTCTTT.

As to this clone: This sample includes further DNA sequences coding for the same CDR3. V is TRBV7-2 and J is TRBJ2-3, with TRBD1 as a possible D gene (5 bases). The V gene's germline CDR1 is SGHTA and CDR2 FQGNSA. Trimming cost V 1 base and J 6 bases, with 8 bases left between them. The CDR3 spans 13 residues. The CDR3, as DNA: TGTGCCAGCAGCTTAGGGGGCCGGGATACGCAGTATTTT. As protein: CASSLGGRDTQYF.

The chain joins TRBV19 to TRBJ2-7; 7 bases align to TRBD1. CDR1 and CDR2 (germline): LNHDA, SQIVND (reference sequence). V dropped 7 bases and J dropped 6; count of bases not matched to a gene: 12. This CDR3 region has 14 residues. CDR3 region: CASNGRTGLSEQYF. The CDR3 DNA reads TGTGCCAGTAATGGACGGACAGGACTGAGCGAGCAGTACTTC. The full variable domain, rest sourced from reference TRBV19 and TRBJ2-7, is DGGITQSPKYLFRKEGQNVTLSCEQNLNHDAMYWYRQDPGQGLRLIYYSQIVNDFQKGDIAEGYSVSREKKESFPLTVTSAQKNPTAFYLCASNGRTGLSEQYFGPGTRLTVT.

The genes are TRBV28 and TRBJ2-2; D could derive from TRBD1 or TRBD2 (6 bases each). The V end lost 7 bases, the J end lost 6 bases, and 12 bases lay between the germline ends. This CDR3 comprises 13 residues. From germline, CDR1 is MDHEN and CDR2 SYDVKM. The CDR3 DNA is TGTGCCAGCAAACGAAGGGGGGCCGGGGAGCTGTTTTTT. As protein: CASKRRGAGELFF.

V gene TRBV6-2 or TRBV6-3 combines with J gene TRBJ2-3, with D uncertain. CDR1 and CDR2 (germline): MNHEY, SVGEGT. The CDR3 spans 15 residues. V shed 0 bases and J shed 2 bases, with 9 bases lying between them. CDR3 DNA sequence: TGTGCCAGCAGTTACTCGATCCAGAACACAGATACGCAGTATTTT. This gives the protein CASSYSIQNTDTQYF.

This clone showed up just a few times. The V gene is TRBV7-9, the J gene TRBJ1-1; TRBD1 might be the D (5 bases). Germline V gene data show CDR1 as SEHNR and CDR2 as FQNEAQ (reference sequence). The CDR3 sequence is 17 residues long. V lost 7 bases, J lost 0 bases, and 21 bases lay in between. CDR3 bases: TGTGCCAGCACCGATCCTCCCGGGGGAATTATGAACACTGAAGCTTTCTTT. Protein product: CASTDPPGGIMNTEAFF.

In this sample, this clone turned up many times. J is TRBJ2-1 and V is TRBV18, with 12 bases fitting TRBD2. J lost 8 bases, V lost 3 bases, and 5 bases had no gene match. This CDR3 is built from 15 residues. Germline CDR1 reads KGHSH; CDR2 reads LQKENI. The CDR3 protein is CASSPPSGGADEQFF. The CDR3 coding sequence is TGTGCCAGCTCACCTCCTAGCGGGGGGGCCGATGAGCAGTTCTTC.

This chain joins TRBV7-2 and TRBJ2-2, with 12 bases lining up with TRBD2. The junction had 7 bases not matched to a gene; V was cut back by 1 base and J by 4 bases. The CDR3 runs to 18 residues. From germline, CDR1 is SGHTA and CDR2 FQGNSA. Written as DNA, the CDR3 is TGTGCCAGCAGCTTAGGTGGACTAGCGGGACGTGGCACCGGGGAGCTGTTTTTT. Residues: CASSLGGLAGRGTGELFF. Drawing the rest from reference TRBV7-2 and TRBJ2-2, the complete variable domain is GAGVSQSPSNKVTEKGKDVELRCDPISGHTALYWYRQSLGQGLEFLIYFQGNSAPDKSGLPSDRFSAERTGGSVSTLTIQRTQQEDSAVYLCASSLGGLAGRGTGELFFGEGSRLTVL.

This chain links TRBV15 with TRBJ1-1, with 8 bases aligning to TRBD1. The CDR3 has 12 amino acids. Germline-derived CDR1 and CDR2 are LNHNV and YYDKDF (reference sequence). With V trimmed by 0 bases and J by 11 bases, 2 bases remained unmatched. The CDR3 loop is CATSRDTGGAFF. The CDR3 nucleotides are TGTGCCACCAGCAGAGATACAGGGGGGGCTTTCTTT. Combining the CDR3 with reference TRBV15 and TRBJ1-1 gives the whole variable domain DAMVIQNPRYQVTQFGKPVTLSCSQTLNHNVMYWYQQKSSQAPKLLFHYYDKDFNNEADTPDNFQSRRPNTSFCFLDIRSPGLGDTAMYLCATSRDTGGAFFGQGTRLTVV.

This clone occurred a few times. The chain combines TRBV7-9 with TRBJ1-4; the match to TRBD1 covers 8 bases. Per germline, CDR1 SEHNR and CDR2 FQNEAQ (reference sequence). V lost 5 bases, J lost 6 bases, and 11 bases stayed unmatched. This CDR3 has 16 residues. The CDR3 loop is CASSPDRGDIYEKLFF. In nucleotides, the CDR3 is TGTGCCAGCAGCCCCGACAGGGGAGATATATATGAAAAACTGTTTTTT.

The V call is TRBV18, the J call TRBJ2-4; no reliable D call. Trimming took off 3 bases at V and 0 bases at J, with 9 bases between the two ends. This CDR3 is 15 amino acids long. Germline CDR1 KGHSH, CDR2 LQKENI. The CDR3 loop is CASSPPTLAKNIQYF. In nucleotides, the CDR3 is TGTGCCAGCTCACCCCCTACACTAGCCAAAAACATTCAGTACTTC.

This clone was detected once. The genes are TRBV4-3 and TRBJ1-1; the D is unclear. Per germline, CDR1 LGHNA and CDR2 YSLEER. This CDR3 is built from 15 residues. Trimming removed 4 bases at V and 1 base at J, with 13 bases between. The DNA for the CDR3 is TGCGCCAGCAGCCCCCTCCTAGGGCCGAACACTGAAGCTTTCTTT. Translated: CASSPLLGPNTEAFF.

The chain joins TRBV5-1 to TRBJ2-2, with 7 positions matching TRBD1. V dropped 4 bases and J dropped 1; count of bases not matched to a gene: 7. Germline V gene data show CDR1 as SGHRS and CDR2 as YFSETQ. The length of the CDR3 is 16 residues. Here the CDR3 DNA reads TGCGCCAGCAGCATGGAGGACAGGCGGAACACCGGGGAGCTGTTTTTT. This codes for CASSMEDRRNTGELFF.

The chain uses TRBV6-5 and TRBJ2-7; no firm D call. The length of the CDR3 is 11 residues. V was cut by 6 bases and J by 5 bases, with 8 bases left in between. Germline CDR1 and CDR2: MNHEY and SVGAGI. The CDR3 reads CASSYDDEQYF. The CDR3 nucleotides are TGTGCCAGCAGCTACGACGACGAGCAGTACTTC.

The chain links TRBV6-5 to TRBJ2-7, with TRBD1 matching 8 bases. Germline lookup yields CDR1 MNHEY and CDR2 SVGAGI. The CDR3 length is 15 residues. The junction had 9 bases not matched to a gene; V was cut back by 2 bases and J by 6 bases. The CDR3 loop reads CASSYPDRVWGEQYF. CDR3 sequence (DNA): TGTGCCAGCAGTTACCCGGACAGGGTTTGGGGCGAGCAGTACTTC.

The chain carries TRBV19 and TRBJ2-3; D gene unclear. Germline V gene sequence: CDR1 LNHDA, CDR2 SQIVND (reference sequence). V was pared by 2 bases and J by 4 bases, with 10 bases between. This CDR3 has 14 amino acids. The CDR3 region is CASSISRRADTQYF. CDR3 sequence (DNA): TGTGCCAGTAGTATAAGTAGGCGCGCAGATACGCAGTATTTT.